The present TCR beta chain was sequenced within a study of regulatory T cells in long-lasting Graves disease. The CDR3 length is 11 residues. The germline V gene encodes CDR1 SGHAT and CDR2 FQNNGV. The V end lost 4 bases, the J end lost 9 bases, and 9 bases lay between the germline ends. Arm-PCR of CDR3 regions and iRepertoire HTBI primers were used to build TCR beta libraries. TCRdb passed the multiplex PCR reads through MiXCR, listing each CDR3 protein once. Among 400,000 to 550,000 distinct CDR3 sequences listed, less than 20% were seen once. This clonotype was seen ten or more times. Time point noted: newly diagnosed GD, antithyroid drugs for less than 3 months. PBMC RNA served as the TCR library source. These same records also appear under a second study, on T cells in Graves' hyperthyroidism and ophthalmopathy.

V and J are TRBV11-2 and TRBJ1-1, with TRBD1 as a possible D gene (5 bases). The specimen was peripheral blood mononuclear cells (PBMCs), collected at new diagnosis, from a patient treated with antithyroid drugs. The origin of this receptor is a woman between 18 and 29 years old with Graves disease. The CDR3 reads CASSSRDQAFF. The CDR3 coding sequence is TGTGCCAGCAGCTCCAGGGACCAAGCTTTCTTT.